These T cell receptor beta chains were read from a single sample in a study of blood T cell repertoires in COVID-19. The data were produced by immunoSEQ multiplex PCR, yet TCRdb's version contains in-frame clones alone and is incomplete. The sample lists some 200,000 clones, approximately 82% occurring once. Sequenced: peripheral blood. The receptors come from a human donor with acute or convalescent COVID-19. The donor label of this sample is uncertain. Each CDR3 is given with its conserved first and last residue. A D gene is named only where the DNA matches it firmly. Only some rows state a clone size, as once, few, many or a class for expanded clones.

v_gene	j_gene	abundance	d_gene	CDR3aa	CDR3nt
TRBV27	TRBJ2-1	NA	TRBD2	CASSVAGYPVSSGYNEQFF	TGTGCCAGCAGTGTCGCGGGATATCCCGTGTCTAGCGGTTACAATGAGCAGTTCTTC
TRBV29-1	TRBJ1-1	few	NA	CSANTYRATEAFF	TGCAGCGCTAATACCTACAGGGCTACTGAAGCTTTCTTT
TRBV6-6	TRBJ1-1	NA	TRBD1	CASSSRDRGPTEAFF	TGTGCCAGCAGTTCCCGGGACAGGGGGCCCACTGAAGCTTTCTTT
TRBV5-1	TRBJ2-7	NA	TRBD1	CASSRDREEDEQYF	TGCGCCAGCAGCCGGGACAGGGAGGAGGACGAGCAGTACTTC
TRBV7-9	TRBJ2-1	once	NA	CASSLEGVGNEQFF	TGTGCCAGCAGCTTAGAGGGAGTAGGGAATGAGCAGTTCTTC
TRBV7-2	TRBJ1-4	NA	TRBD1	CASSSDRGHEKLFF	TGTGCCAGCAGCTCGGACAGGGGGCATGAAAAACTGTTTTTT
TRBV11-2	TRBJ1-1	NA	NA	CASSYPYIEAFF	TGTGCCAGCAGCTACCCGTACATTGAAGCTTTCTTT
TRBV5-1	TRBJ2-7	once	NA	CASHREGYEQYF	TGCGCCAGCCACAGGGAAGGCTACGAGCAGTACTTC
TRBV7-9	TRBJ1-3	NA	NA	CASSLEGLTMGNTIYF	TGTGCCAGCAGCTTGGAGGGGTTGACCATGGGAAACACCATATATTTT
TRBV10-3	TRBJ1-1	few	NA	CAISAGQRNTEAFF	TGTGCCATCAGCGCCGGACAAAGGAACACTGAAGCTTTCTTT
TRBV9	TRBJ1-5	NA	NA	CASSVGGGNQPQHF	TGTGCCAGCAGCGTGGGGGGGGGAAATCAGCCCCAGCATTTT
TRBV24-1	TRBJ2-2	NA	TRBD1	CATSDPSGQGPGELFF	TGTGCCACCAGTGATCCTTCGGGACAGGGACCCGGGGAGCTGTTTTTT
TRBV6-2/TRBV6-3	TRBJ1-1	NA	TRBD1	CASSYSGRRDRELDTEAFF	TGTGCCAGCAGTTACTCGGGGCGCCGGGACAGGGAGTTGGACACTGAAGCTTTCTTT
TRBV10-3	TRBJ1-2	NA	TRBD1	CAIRTGLNYGYTF	TGTGCCATTCGGACAGGATTGAACTATGGCTACACCTTC
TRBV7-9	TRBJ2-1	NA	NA	CASRPGQPSWHNEQFF	TGTGCCAGCAGGCCCGGGCAGCCTAGCTGGCACAATGAGCAGTTCTTC
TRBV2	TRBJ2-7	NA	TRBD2	CASSDSGLAYGSYEQYF	TGTGCCAGCAGTGACTCCGGACTAGCCTATGGGTCATACGAGCAGTACTTC
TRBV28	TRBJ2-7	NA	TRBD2	CASSPPASGSREQYF	TGTGCCAGCAGCCCCCCAGCTAGCGGGAGTCGCGAGCAGTACTTC
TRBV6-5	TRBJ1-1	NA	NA	CASSGRMGEAFF	TGTGCCAGCAGCGGGAGGATGGGGGAAGCTTTCTTT
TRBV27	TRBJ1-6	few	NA	CASSFPGRDSPLHF	TGTGCCAGCAGTTTCCCCGGCCGGGATTCACCCCTCCACTTT
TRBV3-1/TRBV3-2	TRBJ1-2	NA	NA	CASSQILGPGRGGYTF	TGTGCCAGCAGCCAAATCCTAGGGCCCGGTCGGGGAGGCTACACCTTC